The next 10 T cell receptor beta chains were all read from a single sample in a study of cytomegalovirus exposure and HLA in healthy donors. PCR was performed using 60 Vbeta and 13 Jbeta primers. Only in-frame clones appear in the TCRdb table, and some are missing; sequencing was by immunoSEQ multiplex PCR. The sample includes around 200,000 clones, around 80% seen only once; the top ten take about 2.1%. The sequenced sample consisted of PBMCs. Source of these receptors: a woman aged 25 to 39 in good health and CMV-seropositive.

The chain links TRBV5-8 to TRBJ2-7; no definite D call. V was shortened by 4 bases and J by 3 bases, with 2 bases between the two germline ends. The CDR3 runs to 10 residues. The germline V gene has CDR1 SGHTS and CDR2 YDEGEE. In DNA, the CDR3 is TGTGCCAGCAGCCGCTACGAGCAGTACTTC. Translation gives CASSRYEQYF.

CDR3 amino acids: CASSYSGGRGRDGYTF. The CDR3 nucleotides read TGTGCCAGCAGTTACTCTGGGGGCAGGGGAAGGGATGGCTACACCTTC. The chain uses TRBV6-6 and TRBJ1-2; tentatively, D is TRBD1 (6 bases). V was trimmed by 0 bases and J by 6 bases, leaving 17 bases between them. This CDR3 contains 16 residues. Looked up from germline, CDR1 is MNHNY and CDR2 is SVGAGI (reference sequence).

The chain combines TRBV4-1 with TRBJ2-1, with TRBD2 matching over 10 bases. This CDR3 comprises 14 residues. Germline lookup yields CDR1 MGHRA and CDR2 YSYEKL. With V trimmed by 5 bases and J by 11 bases, 9 bases remained unmatched. The CDR3 bases are TGCGCCAGCAGCTATCTAGCGGGGGCCATAAAGCAGTTCTTC. It encodes CASSYLAGAIKQFF.

The chain uses TRBV4-3 and TRBJ1-6; 7 bases fit TRBD1. The V gene end was trimmed by 3 bases and the J gene end by 10 bases; junction bases not matched to a gene: 6. This CDR3 region has 14 residues. Germline V gene data show CDR1 as LGHNA and CDR2 as YSLEER. The CDR3 sequence is CASSHVQGDSPLHF. Written as DNA, the CDR3 is TGCGCCAGCAGCCACGTTCAGGGGGACTCACCCCTCCACTTT.

The V call is TRBV29-1, the J call TRBJ2-5; 7 bases line up with TRBD1. The V and J ends lost 6 bases and 6 bases, in that order; junction bases with no gene match: 7. CDR1 and CDR2 from the germline V gene are SQVTM and ANQGSEA. The CDR3 sequence is 12 residues long. CDR3 amino acids: CSVTGFAQTQYF. Here the CDR3 DNA reads TGCAGCGTGACAGGGTTCGCCCAGACCCAGTACTTC. Full variable domain (remainder filled in from reference TRBV29-1 and TRBJ2-5): SAVISQKPSRDICQRGTSLTIQCQVDSQVTMMFWYRQQPGQSLTLIATANQGSEATYESGFVIDKFPISRPNLTFSTLTVSNMSPEDSSIYLCSVTGFAQTQYFGPGTRLLVL.

The sample holds a few counts of this clone. This chain uses TRBV4-3 with TRBJ2-1; D gene ambiguous. There are 14 residues in the CDR3. Germline CDR1 LGHNA, CDR2 YSLEER. The V gene lost 0 bases and the J gene lost 5 bases, with 8 bases spanning the gap. CDR3 bases: TGCGCCAGCAGCCAAGATTGGCAGGACAATGAGCAGTTCTTC. It codes for CASSQDWQDNEQFF.

About this clone itself: Other DNA sequences in the same sample also yield this CDR3. This chain connects TRBV7-2 to TRBJ1-1, with D possibly matching TRBD1 (5 bases). This CDR3 spans 13 amino acids. Germline V gene data show CDR1 as SGHTA and CDR2 as FQGNSA. Trimming removed 5 bases at V and 3 bases at J, with 10 bases between. CDR3 nucleotide sequence: TGTGCCAGCAGCCTCCAGGGCTACACTGAAGCTTTCTTT. Encoded protein: CASSLQGYTEAFF.

This clone occurred a few times. The rearrangement uses TRBV27 and TRBJ1-2; 7 bases are shared with TRBD1. The CDR3 extends over 17 amino acids. Germline V gene data show CDR1 as MNHEY and CDR2 as SMNVEV (reference sequence). Germline trimming cut 2 bases from V and 7 bases from J; bases unmatched to any gene: 16. The CDR3 DNA reads TGTGCCAGCAGTTTACTCGGATTTCAAACAGGGGCTGGTGGCTACACCTTC. Translating gives CASSLLGFQTGAGGYTF.

The rearrangement uses TRBV7-2 and TRBJ2-1; no firm D call. This CDR3 is built from 14 residues. The germline V gene encodes CDR1 SGHTA and CDR2 FQGNSA. Trimming pared 3 bases from V and 5 bases from J, leaving 11 bases between. In DNA form, the CDR3 reads TGTGCCAGCAGCTTCCAACTTTCGAACAATGAGCAGTTCTTC. It specifies CASSFQLSNNEQFF. Supplemented by reference TRBV7-2 and TRBJ2-1, the full variable domain reads GAGVSQSPSNKVTEKGKDVELRCDPISGHTALYWYRQSLGQGLEFLIYFQGNSAPDKSGLPSDRFSAERTGGSVSTLTIQRTQQEDSAVYLCASSFQLSNNEQFFGPGTRLTVL.

This clone was found a few times. This chain connects TRBV28 to TRBJ2-3; 7 nucleotides match TRBD2. The CDR3 has 17 residues. Germline V CDR1 and CDR2: MDHEN, SYDVKM. V lost 10 bases and J lost 0; bases outside the gene matches: 16. In DNA form, the CDR3 reads TGTGCCATCCAGGGTGGTGGTGGGGGGGGTAGCACAGATACGCAGTATTTT. Translated, it gives CAIQGGGGGGSTDTQYF.